This T cell receptor (beta chain) was sequenced during a study of Graves' ophthalmopathy and Graves' hyperthyroidism (dated by TCRdb to about 2018). As for the study more broadly: Peripheral blood was collected at initial diagnosis, prior to any treatment. TCR beta repertoire signatures were used to distinguish Graves' ophthalmopathy from Graves' hyperthyroidism and to predict progression to ophthalmopathy. In total, 135 blood samples were TCR-sequenced: some 43 ophthalmopathy, approximately 80 hyperthyroidism and 17 hyperthyroidism-to-ophthalmopathy patients. To explore V-J signatures that distinguish ophthalmopathy from hyperthyroidism, a discovery set of around 100 patients was enrolled, made up of 40 to 45 with ophthalmopathy and 57 with stable hyperthyroidism. The independent validation cohort included about 20 hyperthyroidism patients plus 17 patients who later progressed from hyperthyroidism to ophthalmopathy. In about six hyperthyroidism patients, the T-cell repertoire of thyroid tissue was compared with the T-cell repertoire of blood. Following sampling, methimazole starting at 30 mg daily was administered to hyperthyroidism patients, and high-dose intravenous methylprednisolone was administered to ophthalmopathy patients. The 90 to 100 discovery patients were randomly split 7:3 into training and test sets.

Counted from cysteine to phenylalanine, this CDR3 has 14 amino acids. Of all the DNA, just the CDR3 is kept, 42 bases in frame from base 1. Cut back by 6 bases and 1 base, the V and J ends lie 13 bases apart. Ophthalmopathy patients were characterized by moderately to severely active disease, a Clinical Activity Score of at least 3, a NOSPECS grade of at least 4, and a disease duration under 3 months. Patients with other autoimmune diseases, uncontrolled infections, pregnancy or lactation were excluded from the study. Diagnosis relied on clinical symptoms, serum thyroxine, TRAb, thyroid ultrasound and orbital computed tomography. PBMCs were isolated from 8 to 10 ml of fresh peripheral blood by Ficoll-Paque density gradient centrifugation. Total RNA was extracted with Trizol reagent and quality-checked on an Agilent 2100 Bioanalyzer. This clonotype occurred many times. Its antigen is not yet known. No much larger clonotype is one base removed from it; base qualities were not supplied.

Overall study results and their limits: Sample size was not statistically predetermined, and group allocation was not concealed from the investigators. In cross-validation, the 13-signature model distinguished ophthalmopathy from stable hyperthyroidism with approximately 90% sensitivity and about 84% specificity, and in the test set the corresponding values were roughly 78% and 74%. In validation, the model predicted ophthalmopathy progression with 55% to 71% sensitivity and around 72% specificity; eleven to twelve predicted patients were CT-confirmed with GO in a median of about 6.2 months. Most expanded thyroid clonotypes with frequency above 0.001 were also detected in blood, suggesting blood repertoires may reflect the thyroid immune response.

For repertoire sequencing, the TCR beta CDR3 regions were amplified from RNA transcripts. The first round of RT-PCR was done with HTBI primers and the Qiagen OneStep RT-PCR kit, and was followed by a second round of multiplex PCR, then size selection and purification. Libraries were sequenced paired-end with 100 bp reads on an Illumina HiSeq2000. The authors processed their data as follows. SOAPnuke was used to process the reads, throwing out any read that had adapters, had uncalled bases, had a mean Phred below 15, or lacked an exact constant-primer or identifier match. COPE v1.2.5 was used to merge high-quality paired reads. Unique nucleotide sequences were defined as clonotypes and aligned to IMGT TRB V, D and J references using MiTCR v1.1. Only V-J combinations with frequency above 0.0001 were analysed, covering 99% to 99.2% of repertoires. For each V-J combination, a TCR clonal expansion and chaos score was defined as the ratio of F50 clonal expansion to chaos observed in the TCRdist matrix. Welch's t-statistics and random forest were used to reduce the features to about a dozen V-J combinations, which were then used as input to a naive Bayes classifier. Thyroid-blood repertoire similarity was quantified with the Morisita-Horn index. Using fastp trimming at Q25 and MiXCR clonotype assembly, TCRdb reanalyzed the public sequencing data and kept in-frame beta chains. Identical CDR3 protein sequences are pooled into one entry, listed with their most common genes and DNA. In this record, the V and J calls reflect TCRdb's handling and not the investigators' own analysis. For this sample there are about 500,000 distinct CDR3 sequences; 14% appear just once. The ten largest clonotypes hold 8% to 10% of the sample.

The specimen sequenced was blood. The sequence is built from TRBV12-3 or TRBV12-4 and TRBJ2-7; the D gene cannot be resolved reliably. This receptor was identified in a woman in her thirties with Graves' ophthalmopathy. Donor details come from another sample of the same person, matched by shared clones. For the CDR3, the sequence is CASRPREKSYEQYF. The DNA sequence is as follows: TGTGCCAGCAGGCCCCGTGAAAAATCCTACGAGCAGTACTTC.